This TCR beta chain appears in the sequencing data of a study of blood T cell repertoires in COVID-19. As for the study in general: Sources were T cells, B-cell-depleted T cells, or PBMCs; the material itself was cDNA or gDNA.

Living in 24 US areas, the participants were between 18 and 89 years of age. Per germline, CDR1 SEHNR and CDR2 FQNEAQ (reference sequence). This CDR3 contains 11 residues. Between the trimmed V and J ends, which lost 5 bases and 6 bases, there was a span of 6 bases. Original handling: Nucleated cell counts were estimated from reference gene primer amplification. The data were produced by immunoSEQ multiplex PCR, yet TCRdb's version contains in-frame clones alone and is incomplete. From that table come the V and J calls and clone size; the DNA was used to work out D and trimming. This sample carries 250,000 or so clones, approximately 86% of them seen once, and the ten largest clones take under 3%.

The chain uses TRBV7-9 and TRBJ2-3; D is unclear. The sequence was collected from a woman between 18 and 30 years old who had recovered from COVID-19. Sequencing input: PBMCs or T cells enriched from blood (not recorded which). The CDR3 nucleotides are TGTGCCAGCAGCGCGTGGGATACGCAGTATTTT. It translates to CASSAWDTQYF.